This T cell receptor (beta chain) was sequenced for a study of regulatory T cells in long-lasting Graves disease. Study-wide results and limits: Newly diagnosed disease favored TRBV20-1 and TRBJ2-1 over persistent disease.

Construction of TCR beta libraries relied on iRepertoire HTBI primers and on Arm-PCR targeting CDR3 regions. TCRdb itself ran the multiplex PCR reads through MiXCR, one entry per CDR3 protein. Among 680,000 or so distinct CDR3 sequences listed, 16% were seen once. This clonotype came up a few times. Antigen specificity is unknown. The V end was cut by 1 base, the J end by 2 bases, with 12 bases between. Per germline, CDR1 SGHTA and CDR2 FQGNSA. This CDR3 has 15 residues. Documented time point: newly diagnosed GD, antithyroid drugs for less than 3 months. Preparation of the TCR library used RNA extracted from PBMCs. These sequences were also reported in another study, on T cells in Graves' hyperthyroidism and ophthalmopathy. From that report: HTBI primers were the set used in a first-round RT-PCR of the TCR CDR3. Blood also held most thyroid clonotypes expanded beyond 0.001.

The starting material was peripheral blood mononuclear cells (PBMCs), obtained at new diagnosis, from a patient treated with antithyroid drugs. This sequence originates from a woman aged 25-40 years with Graves disease. V is TRBV7-2 and J is TRBJ2-7; perhaps TRBD1 as D (6 bases). CDR3 in DNA: TGTGCCAGCAGCTTAGGAGCAGGGGCCCCCTACGAGCAGTACTTC. Residues: CASSLGAGAPYEQYF. The full variable domain, in which reference TRBV7-2 and TRBJ2-7 provide the parts outside the CDR3, is GAGVSQSPSNKVTEKGKDVELRCDPISGHTALYWYRQSLGQGLEFLIYFQGNSAPDKSGLPSDRFSAERTGGSVSTLTIQRTQQEDSAVYLCASSLGAGAPYEQYFGPGTRLTVT.